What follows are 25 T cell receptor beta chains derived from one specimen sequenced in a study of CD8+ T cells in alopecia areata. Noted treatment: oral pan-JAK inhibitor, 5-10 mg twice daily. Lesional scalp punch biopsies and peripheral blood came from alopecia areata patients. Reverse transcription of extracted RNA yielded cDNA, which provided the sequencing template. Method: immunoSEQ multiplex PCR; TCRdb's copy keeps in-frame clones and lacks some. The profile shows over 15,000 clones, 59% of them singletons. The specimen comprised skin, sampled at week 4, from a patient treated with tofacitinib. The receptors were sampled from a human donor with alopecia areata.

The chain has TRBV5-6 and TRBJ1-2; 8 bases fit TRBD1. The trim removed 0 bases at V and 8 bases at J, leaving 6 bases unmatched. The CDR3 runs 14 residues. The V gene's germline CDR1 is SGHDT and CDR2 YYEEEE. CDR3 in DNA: TGTGCCAGCAGCTTGGTCCAGGGGGCGGAGGGCTACACCTTC. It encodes CASSLVQGAEGYTF.

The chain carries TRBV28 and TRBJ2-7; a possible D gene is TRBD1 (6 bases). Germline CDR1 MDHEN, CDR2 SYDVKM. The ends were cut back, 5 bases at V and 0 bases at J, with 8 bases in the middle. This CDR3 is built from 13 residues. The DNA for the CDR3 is TGTGCCAGCAGTAACAGGGTCTCCTACGAGCAGTACTTC. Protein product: CASSNRVSYEQYF.

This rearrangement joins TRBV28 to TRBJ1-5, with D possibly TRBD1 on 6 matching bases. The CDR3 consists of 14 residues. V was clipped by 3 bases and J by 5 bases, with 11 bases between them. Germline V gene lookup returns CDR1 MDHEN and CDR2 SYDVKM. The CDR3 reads CASSFPDRYQPQHF. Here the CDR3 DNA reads TGTGCCAGCAGTTTCCCGGACAGATATCAGCCCCAGCATTTT.

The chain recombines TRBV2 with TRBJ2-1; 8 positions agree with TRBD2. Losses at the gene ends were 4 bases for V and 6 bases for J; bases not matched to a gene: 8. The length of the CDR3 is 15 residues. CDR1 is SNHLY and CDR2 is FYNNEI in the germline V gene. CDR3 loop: CASSGTSGLLNEQFF. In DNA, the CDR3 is TGTGCCAGCAGTGGTACTAGCGGATTACTCAATGAGCAGTTCTTC.

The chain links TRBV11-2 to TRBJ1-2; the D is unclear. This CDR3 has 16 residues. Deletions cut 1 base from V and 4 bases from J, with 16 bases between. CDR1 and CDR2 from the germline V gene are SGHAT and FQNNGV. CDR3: CASSLVDLSGVYGYTF. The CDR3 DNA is TGTGCCAGCAGCTTAGTTGATTTGTCAGGAGTCTATGGCTACACCTTC.

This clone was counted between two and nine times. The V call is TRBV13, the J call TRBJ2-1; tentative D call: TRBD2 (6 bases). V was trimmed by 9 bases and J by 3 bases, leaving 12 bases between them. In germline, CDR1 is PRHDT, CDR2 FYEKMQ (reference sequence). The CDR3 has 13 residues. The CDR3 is CASLVGGYNEQFF. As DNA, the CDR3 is TGTGCCAGTTTGGTGGGGGGCTACAATGAGCAGTTCTTC.

The CDR3 nucleotides are TGTGCCTGGAGTGTGCGGGGCTGGGCTAACTATGGCTACACCTTC. Translating it yields CAWSVRGWANYGYTF. This rearrangement joins TRBV30 to TRBJ1-2; D possibly corresponds to TRBD1 (5 bases). Trimming stripped 0 bases from V and 0 bases from J, with 11 bases between. CDR3 length equals 15 residues. Germline V gene lookup returns CDR1 GTSNPN and CDR2 SVGIG (reference sequence).

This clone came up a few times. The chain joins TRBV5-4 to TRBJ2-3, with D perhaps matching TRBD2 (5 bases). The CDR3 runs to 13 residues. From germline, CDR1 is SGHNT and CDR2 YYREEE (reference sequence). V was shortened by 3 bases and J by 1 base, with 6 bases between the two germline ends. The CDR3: CASSWGGTDTQYF. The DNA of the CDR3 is TGTGCCAGCAGCTGGGGAGGCACAGATACGCAGTATTTT.

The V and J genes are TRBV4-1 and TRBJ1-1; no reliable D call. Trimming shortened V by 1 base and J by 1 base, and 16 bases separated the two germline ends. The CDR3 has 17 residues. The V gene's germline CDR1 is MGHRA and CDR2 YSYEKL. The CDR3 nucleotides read TGCGCCAGCAGCCAAGGATTCCTGGGTCCCCCGAACACTGAAGCTTTCTTT. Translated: CASSQGFLGPPNTEAFF.

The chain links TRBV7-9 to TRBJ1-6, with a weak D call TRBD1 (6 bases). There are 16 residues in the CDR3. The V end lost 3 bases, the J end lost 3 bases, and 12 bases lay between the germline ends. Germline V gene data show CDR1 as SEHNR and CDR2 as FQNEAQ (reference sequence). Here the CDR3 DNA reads TGTGCCAGCAGCTTGGGGACACAGGACTATAATTCACCCCTCCACTTT. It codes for CASSLGTQDYNSPLHF.

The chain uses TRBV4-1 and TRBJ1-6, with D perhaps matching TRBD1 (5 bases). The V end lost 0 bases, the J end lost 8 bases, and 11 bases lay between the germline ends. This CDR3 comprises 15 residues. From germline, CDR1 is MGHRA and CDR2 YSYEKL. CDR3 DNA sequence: TGCGCCAGCAGCCAAGATAGGGGAAGGGATTCACCCCTCCACTTT. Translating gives CASSQDRGRDSPLHF.

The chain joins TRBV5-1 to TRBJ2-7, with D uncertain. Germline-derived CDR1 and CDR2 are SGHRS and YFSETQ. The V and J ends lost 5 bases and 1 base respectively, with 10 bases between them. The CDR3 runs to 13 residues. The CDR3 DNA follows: TGCGCCAGCAGTCATTCAGAATCCTACGAGCAGTACTTC. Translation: CASSHSESYEQYF. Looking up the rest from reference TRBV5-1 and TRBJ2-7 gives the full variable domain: KAGVTQTPRYLIKTRGQQVTLSCSPISGHRSVSWYQQTPGQGLQFLFEYFSETQRNKGNFPGRFSGRQFSNSRSEMNVSTLELGDSALYLCASSHSESYEQYFGPGTRLTVT.

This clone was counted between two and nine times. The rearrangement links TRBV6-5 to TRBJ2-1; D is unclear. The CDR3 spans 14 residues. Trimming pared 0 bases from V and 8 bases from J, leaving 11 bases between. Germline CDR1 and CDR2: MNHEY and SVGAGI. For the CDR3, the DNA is TGTGCCAGCAGTTACTCGAAAAAGAGCGATGAGCAGTTCTTC. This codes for CASSYSKKSDEQFF.

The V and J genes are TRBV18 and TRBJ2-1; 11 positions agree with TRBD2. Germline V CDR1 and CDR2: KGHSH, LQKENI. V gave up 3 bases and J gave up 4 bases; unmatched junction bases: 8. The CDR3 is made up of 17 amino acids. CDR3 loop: CASSPLTSGDNYNEQFF. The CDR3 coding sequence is TGTGCCAGCTCACCCTTGACTAGCGGGGATAATTACAATGAGCAGTTCTTC.

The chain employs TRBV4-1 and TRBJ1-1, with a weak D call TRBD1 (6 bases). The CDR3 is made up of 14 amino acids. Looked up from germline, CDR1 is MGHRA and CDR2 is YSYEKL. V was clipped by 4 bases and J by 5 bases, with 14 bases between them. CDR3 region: CASSPRAGETEAFF. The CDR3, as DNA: TGCGCCAGCAGCCCCCGGGCAGGGGAGACTGAAGCTTTCTTT.

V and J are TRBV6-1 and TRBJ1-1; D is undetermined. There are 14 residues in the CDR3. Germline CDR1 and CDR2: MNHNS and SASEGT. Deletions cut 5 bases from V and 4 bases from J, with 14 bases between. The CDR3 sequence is CASSRGQAITEAFF. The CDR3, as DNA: TGTGCCAGCAGTCGGGGTCAGGCGATCACTGAAGCTTTCTTT.

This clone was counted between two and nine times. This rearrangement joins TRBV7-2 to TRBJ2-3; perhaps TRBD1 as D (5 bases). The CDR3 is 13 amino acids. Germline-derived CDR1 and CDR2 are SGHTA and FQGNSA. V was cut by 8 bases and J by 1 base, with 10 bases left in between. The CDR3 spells CASQGSRTDTQYF. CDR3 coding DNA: TGTGCCAGCCAGGGATCTCGCACAGATACGCAGTATTTT.

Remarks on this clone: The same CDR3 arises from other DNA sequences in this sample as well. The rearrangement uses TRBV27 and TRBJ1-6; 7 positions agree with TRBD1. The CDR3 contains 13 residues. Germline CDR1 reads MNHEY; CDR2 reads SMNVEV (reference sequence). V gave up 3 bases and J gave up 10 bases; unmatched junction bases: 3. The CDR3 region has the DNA TGTGCCAGCAGTTTGCAGGGGGACTCACCCCTCCACTTT. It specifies CASSLQGDSPLHF.

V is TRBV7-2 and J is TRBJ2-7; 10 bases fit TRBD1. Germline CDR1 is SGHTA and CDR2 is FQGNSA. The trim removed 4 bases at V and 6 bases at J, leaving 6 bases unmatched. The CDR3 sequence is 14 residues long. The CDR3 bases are TGTGCCAGCAGCTATGTCCGGGACAGGGGCGAGCAGTACTTC. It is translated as CASSYVRDRGEQYF.

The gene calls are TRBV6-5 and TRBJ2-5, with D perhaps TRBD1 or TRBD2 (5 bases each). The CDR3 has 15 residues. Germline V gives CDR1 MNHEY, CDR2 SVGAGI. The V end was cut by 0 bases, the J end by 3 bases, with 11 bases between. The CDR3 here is CASSYSGVREETQYF. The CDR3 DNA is TGTGCCAGCAGTTACTCGGGGGTCAGAGAAGAGACCCAGTACTTC.

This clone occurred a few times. CDR3 sequence: CSVEDRDRGIPEAFF. The CDR3 region has the DNA TGCAGCGTTGAAGATCGCGACAGGGGAATCCCTGAAGCTTTCTTT. This chain links TRBV29-1 with TRBJ1-1, with 8 positions matching TRBD1. Germline V gene lookup returns CDR1 SQVTM and CDR2 ANQGSEA. The CDR3 spans 15 residues. The J segment lost 6 bases and the V segment lost 0 bases, leaving 9 bases of the junction unmatched.

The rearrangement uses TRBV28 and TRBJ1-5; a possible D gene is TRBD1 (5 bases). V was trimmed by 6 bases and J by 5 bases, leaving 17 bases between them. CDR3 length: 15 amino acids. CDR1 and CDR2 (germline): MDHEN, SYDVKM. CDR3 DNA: TGTGCCAGCAGCATCCTTGAGTGGGGGTATCAGCCCCAGCATTTT. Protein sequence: CASSILEWGYQPQHF.

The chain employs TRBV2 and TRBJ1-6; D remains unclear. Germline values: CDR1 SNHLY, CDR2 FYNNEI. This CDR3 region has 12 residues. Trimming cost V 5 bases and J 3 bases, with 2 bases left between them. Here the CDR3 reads CASSLYNSPLHF. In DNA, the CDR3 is TGTGCCAGCAGTCTCTATAATTCACCCCTCCACTTT.

CDR3 sequence (DNA): TGTGCCAGTAGTTTCGGGACAGCGCCCACAACTAATGAAAAACTGTTTTTT. Translated: CASSFGTAPTTNEKLFF. The chain recombines TRBV19 with TRBJ1-4; 7 bases match TRBD1. In germline, CDR1 is LNHDA, CDR2 SQIVND (reference sequence). With 5 bases clipped from V and 0 bases from J, the junction kept 9 bases outside the gene matches. This CDR3 has 17 amino acids.

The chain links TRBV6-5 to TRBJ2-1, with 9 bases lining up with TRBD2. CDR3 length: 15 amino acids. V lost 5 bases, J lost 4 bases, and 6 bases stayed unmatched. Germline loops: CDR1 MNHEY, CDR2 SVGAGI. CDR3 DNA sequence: TGTGCCAGCAGTCGCAGCGGGGGGCGTTACAATGAGCAGTTCTTC. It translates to CASSRSGGRYNEQFF.